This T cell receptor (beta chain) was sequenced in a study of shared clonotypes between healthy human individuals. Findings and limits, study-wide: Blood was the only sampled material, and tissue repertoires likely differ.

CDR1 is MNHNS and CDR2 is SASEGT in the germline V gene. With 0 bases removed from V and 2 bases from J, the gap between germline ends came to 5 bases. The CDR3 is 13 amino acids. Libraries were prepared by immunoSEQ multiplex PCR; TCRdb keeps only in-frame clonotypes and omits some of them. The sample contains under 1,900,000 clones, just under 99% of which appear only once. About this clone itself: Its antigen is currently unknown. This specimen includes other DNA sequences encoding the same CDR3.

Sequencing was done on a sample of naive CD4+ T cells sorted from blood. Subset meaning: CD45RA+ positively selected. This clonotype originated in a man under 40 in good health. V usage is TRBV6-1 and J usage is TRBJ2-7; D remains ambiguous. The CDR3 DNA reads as TGTGCCAGCAGTGAAGCGCAGGCCTACGAGCAGTACTTC. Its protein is CASSEAQAYEQYF.